Below, 4 T cell receptor beta chains from the same sample are listed, as sequenced in a study of control samples from healthy donors and cancer patients (dated by TCRdb to about 2020). The library came from the immunoSEQ multiplex PCR assay. Not all clones reach the TCRdb copy of this immuneACCESS table, which keeps in-frame sequences only. Checked studies attribute under half of the gap to unresolved V genes and leave the rest unexplained. The sample yields about 110,000 clones; more than 75% were counted once. The ten biggest clones cover less than 4% of the sample. Material for sequencing was PBMCs. These receptors came from a woman between 55 and 75 years old with lung cancer.

This clone was detected once. CDR3 in amino acids: CASSLGAPYSNQPQHF. CDR3 nucleotides: TGTGCCAGCAGTTTAGGGGCGCCGTATAGCAATCAGCCCCAGCATTTT. This chain uses TRBV27 with TRBJ1-5; weak D call: TRBD1 (5 bases). V was pared by 2 bases and J by 0 bases, with 11 bases between. The CDR3 spans 16 residues. The germline gives CDR1 MNHEY, CDR2 SMNVEV (reference sequence).

V usage is TRBV7-3 and J usage is TRBJ1-6, with 8 nucleotides matching TRBD1. The CDR3 spans 15 residues. V lost 5 bases and J lost 6; bases outside the gene matches: 6. Germline-derived CDR1 and CDR2 are SGHTA and FQGTGA. The CDR3 DNA is TGTGCCAGCAGCACTAGGACAGGGTCTAATTCACCCCTCCACTTT. This codes for CASSTRTGSNSPLHF.

The gene calls are TRBV27 and TRBJ1-1, with 7 bases identical to TRBD1. The V gene end was trimmed by 7 bases and the J gene end by 6 bases; junction bases not matched to a gene: 17. Germline V lookup: CDR1 MNHEY, CDR2 SMNVEV (reference sequence). The CDR3 is 16 residues long. CDR3 loop: CASTRQGLPDLSEAFF. The CDR3 DNA reads as TGTGCCAGCACCCGACAGGGCCTCCCTGACCTATCTGAAGCTTTCTTT.

The rearrangement links TRBV18 to TRBJ1-1; D remains ambiguous. The germline V gene encodes CDR1 KGHSH and CDR2 LQKENI. V was cut by 3 bases and J by 3 bases, with 11 bases left in between. The CDR3 is 14 amino acids. The CDR3 region is CASSPDVMDTEAFF. The CDR3 DNA is TGTGCCAGCTCACCTGATGTGATGGACACTGAAGCTTTCTTT.